Shown below are 28 T cell receptor beta chains from a single sample sequenced in a study of shared clonotypes between healthy human individuals. The protocol was immunoSEQ multiplex PCR, while the TCRdb copy is restricted to in-frame clones and leaves out a portion. The sample contains around 320,000 clones, around 87% of which appear only once. The specimen sequenced was memory CD8+ T cells sorted from blood. Subset: CD45RO+ cells pooled with CCR7-negative TemRA cells. Every receptor here comes from a man between 18 and 29 years old in good health.

The chain recombines TRBV5-6 with TRBJ2-5, with TRBD1 identical over 9 bases. J gave up 4 bases and V 4 bases, and 5 bases lay outside the gene matches. The germline CDR1 and CDR2 sequences are SGHDT and YYEEEE. This CDR3 is 14 amino acids long. CDR3 nucleotides: TGTGCCAGCAGCCCCTGGACAGGGGTAGAGACCCAGTACTTC. Its translation: CASSPWTGVETQYF.

This chain joins TRBV11-2 and TRBJ2-7; maybe TRBD1 (6 bases). CDR3 length: 15 amino acids. The germline V gene encodes CDR1 SGHAT and CDR2 FQNNGV. Deletions cut 1 base from V and 1 base from J, with 11 bases between. CDR3 sequence (DNA): TGTGCCAGCAGCTTAGTGCCAAGGGGGTCCTACGAGCAGTACTTC. This translates into CASSLVPRGSYEQYF.

The V and J genes are TRBV5-1 and TRBJ2-1, with 11 bases that match TRBD2. V lost 3 bases to trimming and J lost 0 bases; unmatched junction nucleotides: 2. The germline gives CDR1 SGHRS, CDR2 YFSETQ. CDR3 length: 16 residues. CDR3 sequence (DNA): TGCGCCAGCAGCTCGGGACTAGCGGCCTCCTACAATGAGCAGTTCTTC. Protein product: CASSSGLAASYNEQFF.

The J gene is TRBJ1-2, the V gene TRBV5-6; D not resolved. V shed 2 bases and J shed 2 bases, with 7 bases lying between them. The CDR3 covers 13 residues. CDR1 is SGHDT, CDR2 YYEEEE, per germline. Written as DNA, the CDR3 is TGTGCCAGCAGCTTAGATGGAAACTATGGCTACACCTTC. This encodes CASSLDGNYGYTF.

This clone appeared a single time. This CDR3 reads CASSPWSGGEQFF. The DNA of the CDR3 is TGTGCCAGCAGCCCCTGGAGCGGGGGCGAGCAGTTCTTC. V is TRBV7-9 and J is TRBJ2-1; TRBD2 agrees at 8 bases. Germline V gene lookup returns CDR1 SEHNR and CDR2 FQNEAQ (reference sequence). V lost 5 bases and J lost 10; bases outside the gene matches: 7. The CDR3 totals 13 residues. Looking up the rest from reference TRBV7-9 and TRBJ2-1 gives the full variable domain: DTGVSQNPRHKITKRGQNVTFRCDPISEHNRLYWYRQTLGQGPEFLTYFQNEAQLEKSRLLSDRFSAERPKGSFSTLEIQRTEQGDSAMYLCASSPWSGGEQFFGPGTRLTVL.

This clone turned up a few times. In nucleotides, the CDR3 is TGTGCCAGGGGACAGGAAAACGGCAATGAGCAGTTCTTC. As protein: CARGQENGNEQFF. The V call is TRBV2, the J call TRBJ2-1, with TRBD1 matching over 8 bases. The CDR3 loop spans 13 amino acids. V lost 9 bases, J lost 6 bases, and 7 bases stayed unmatched. Germline CDR1 is SNHLY and CDR2 is FYNNEI. Together with reference TRBV2 and TRBJ2-1, the CDR3 gives the full variable domain: EPEVTQTPSHQVTQMGQEVILRCVPISNHLYFYWYRQILGQKVEFLVSFYNNEISEKSEIFDDQFSVERPDGSNFTLKIRSTKLEDSAMYFCARGQENGNEQFFGPGTRLTVL.

The genes are TRBV30 and TRBJ2-2; 8 bases map to TRBD1. Germline-derived CDR1 and CDR2 are GTSNPN and SVGIG (reference sequence). The V and J ends lost 0 bases and 4 bases, in that order; junction bases with no gene match: 1. The CDR3 is 14 residues long. Written as DNA, the CDR3 is TGTGCCTGGAGTGTCGGACAGGGCACCGGGGAGCTGTTTTTT. Its protein is CAWSVGQGTGELFF.

To note about this clone: A read error may be the cause here, since a much bigger clone is one base away. The chain couples TRBV4-1 to TRBJ1-1; TRBD1 aligns across 7 bases. CDR1 MGHRA and CDR2 YSYEKL come from the germline V gene. V lost 4 bases, J lost 0 bases, and 2 bases stayed unmatched. This CDR3 is built from 14 residues. The CDR3 region is CASSPTGVNTEAFF. The CDR3 DNA reads TGCGCCAGCAGCCCCACAGGGGTGAACACTGAAGCTTTCTTT.

Comments on this clone: The sample has other DNA sequences that encode this CDR3 too. The J gene is TRBJ2-5, the V gene TRBV27, with D unresolved. Trimming pared 2 bases from V and 5 bases from J, leaving 3 bases between. CDR3 length equals 11 residues. CDR1 is MNHEY and CDR2 is SMNVEV in the germline V gene (reference sequence). CDR3 residues: CASSLGETQYF. DNA for the CDR3: TGTGCCAGCAGTTTAGGGGAGACCCAGTACTTC.

The chain is built from TRBV13 and TRBJ1-5; D is undetermined. Germline V gives CDR1 PRHDT, CDR2 FYEKMQ (reference sequence). The CDR3 is 13 residues long. The V gene lost 1 base and the J gene lost 4 bases, with 5 bases spanning the gap. In DNA form, the CDR3 reads TGTGCCAGCAGCTTAGACAGAAATCAGCCCCAGCATTTT. It encodes CASSLDRNQPQHF.

V and J are TRBV7-9 and TRBJ2-1; no reliable D call. Trimming removed 4 bases at V and 9 bases at J, with 10 bases between. CDR3 length equals 12 residues. Per the germline V gene, CDR1 is SEHNR and CDR2 is FQNEAQ (reference sequence). The CDR3, as DNA: TGTGCCAGCAGCTCCATGGTCCGTGAGCAGTTCTTC. Translation gives CASSSMVREQFF.

The gene calls are TRBV7-2 and TRBJ1-5, with D perhaps TRBD1 (6 bases). V was pared by 3 bases and J by 5 bases, with 11 bases between. This CDR3 has 14 residues. In germline, CDR1 is SGHTA, CDR2 FQGNSA. CDR3 loop: CASSFRQEDQPQHF. The CDR3 DNA follows: TGTGCCAGCAGCTTTCGACAGGAAGATCAGCCCCAGCATTTT.

This clone was picked up one time. The chain links TRBV5-4 to TRBJ2-7, with 7 bases fitting TRBD2. CDR1 is SGHNT, CDR2 YYREEE, per germline (reference sequence). With 0 bases clipped from V and 3 bases from J, the junction kept 3 bases outside the gene matches. The CDR3 totals 14 residues. CDR3 region: CASSLDGTNYEQYF. The CDR3 DNA reads as TGTGCCAGCAGCTTGGACGGGACTAACTACGAGCAGTACTTC.

The chain combines TRBV4-1 with TRBJ2-3, with D perhaps matching TRBD2 (6 bases). From germline, CDR1 is MGHRA and CDR2 YSYEKL. The CDR3 runs 14 residues. The V and J ends lost 5 bases and 6 bases respectively, with 15 bases between them. The CDR3 nucleotides are TGCGCCAGCAGCGAAAGGAGGGAGTTGGATACGCAGTATTTT. Translation gives CASSERRELDTQYF.

There are a few counts of this clone. This rearrangement joins TRBV4-2 to TRBJ1-2; the match to TRBD1 covers 10 bases. The CDR3 spans 16 residues. Trimming cost V 0 bases and J 4 bases; bases outside gene matches: 5. Germline values: CDR1 LGHNA, CDR2 YNFKEQ. The CDR3 sequence is CASSQDLGQGGYGYTF. CDR3 in DNA: TGTGCCAGCAGCCAAGATCTAGGACAGGGGGGCTATGGCTACACCTTC.

The chain combines TRBV13 with TRBJ2-7, with 9 bases identical to TRBD1. The CDR3 is 14 amino acids. After removal of 4 bases from V and 5 bases from J, the junction contained 6 bases not matched to a gene. CDR1 and CDR2 (germline): PRHDT, FYEKMQ (reference sequence). The CDR3 region has the DNA TGTGCCAGCAGCTCCCTCCGGACAGGGGACGAGCAGTACTTC. It is translated as CASSSLRTGDEQYF.

This clone appeared a single time. The gene calls are TRBV11-2 and TRBJ2-7; TRBD1 might be the D (5 bases). CDR1 SGHAT and CDR2 FQNNGV come from the germline V gene. This CDR3 has 14 residues. Trimming removed 3 bases at V and 3 bases at J, with 12 bases between. As DNA, the CDR3 is TGTGCCAGCAGCTTTGGAACAGGTCTCTACGAGCAGTACTTC. Translation gives CASSFGTGLYEQYF.

The CDR3 DNA reads TGTGCCAGCAGTGAGTTCGGGACAGGGACATACGAGCAGTACTTC. This translates into CASSEFGTGTYEQYF. The V call is TRBV6-1, the J call TRBJ2-7; 9 bases are shared with TRBD1. In germline, CDR1 is MNHNS, CDR2 SASEGT. The CDR3 has 15 amino acids. V lost 3 bases and J lost 4; bases outside the gene matches: 7.

This chain links TRBV9 with TRBJ2-2; 10 nucleotides match TRBD1. This CDR3 is built from 15 residues. The germline V gene has CDR1 SGDLS and CDR2 YYNGEE. The V gene end was trimmed by 3 bases and the J gene end by 6 bases; junction bases not matched to a gene: 5. The CDR3 protein is CASSGQGALAGELFF. Written as DNA, the CDR3 is TGTGCCAGCAGCGGACAGGGGGCGCTGGCCGGGGAGCTGTTTTTT.

V is TRBV10-3 and J is TRBJ1-2; D is ambiguous. The CDR3 has 13 residues. Between the trimmed V and J ends, which lost 10 bases and 8 bases, there was a span of 20 bases. CDR1 is ENHRY, CDR2 SYGVKD, per germline. CDR3 protein: CATINPGKAGYTF. The CDR3 DNA reads TGTGCCACCATTAACCCGGGGAAGGCCGGCTACACCTTC.

CDR3 sequence reads: CASSYSGAEETQYF. The CDR3 DNA is TGTGCCAGCAGTTACTCGGGGGCAGAAGAGACCCAGTACTTC. The J gene is TRBJ2-5, the V gene TRBV6-6; D might be TRBD1 (6 bases). The CDR3 spans 14 residues. Deletions cut 0 bases from V and 3 bases from J, with 8 bases between. Germline-derived CDR1 and CDR2 are MNHNY and SVGAGI (reference sequence).

The V gene is TRBV2, the J gene TRBJ2-7, with D unclear. CDR3 length: 12 residues. V was cut by 4 bases and J by 4 bases, with 8 bases left in between. Germline CDR1 and CDR2: SNHLY and FYNNEI. CDR3 nucleotides: TGTGCCAGCAGTGGAGACCTGTACGAGCAGTACTTC. It yields the protein CASSGDLYEQYF.

V gene TRBV2 combines with J gene TRBJ2-7; unclear D gene. This CDR3 spans 11 amino acids. From germline, CDR1 is SNHLY and CDR2 FYNNEI. The ends were cut back, 7 bases at V and 4 bases at J, with 8 bases in the middle. CDR3 residues: CASTYSYEQYF. The CDR3 DNA reads as TGTGCCAGCACATACTCTTACGAGCAGTACTTC.

This rearrangement joins TRBV7-9 to TRBJ2-7; no definite D call. V gave up 3 bases and J gave up 6 bases, with 12 bases separating them. The germline CDR1 and CDR2 sequences are SEHNR and FQNEAQ (reference sequence). The CDR3 totals 13 residues. The CDR3 DNA sequence: TGTGCCAGCAGCTTGCCCGAAGGGTCCGAGCAGTACTTC. Translated: CASSLPEGSEQYF.

The V and J genes are TRBV5-1 and TRBJ2-7, with 7 nucleotides matching TRBD2. This CDR3 region has 15 residues. V was clipped by 4 bases and J by 0 bases; unmatched bases: 7. Germline V lookup: CDR1 SGHRS, CDR2 YFSETQ. CDR3 in DNA: TGCGCCAGCAGCCCCTGGGAGGGCAGCTCCTACGAGCAGTACTTC. Translated, it gives CASSPWEGSSYEQYF.

V is TRBV15 and J is TRBJ2-2; the D gene is possibly TRBD2 (6 bases). The germline V and J ends were trimmed by 8 bases and 2 bases, with 12 bases remaining between them. Germline CDR1 reads LNHNV; CDR2 reads YYDKDF (reference sequence). The CDR3 sequence is 14 residues long. The CDR3 nucleotides are TGTGCCACCGGAGGAGGGATTAACACCGGGGAGCTGTTTTTT. This codes for CATGGGINTGELFF.

This chain links TRBV5-1 with TRBJ2-1; D may be TRBD1 (6 bases). CDR3 length equals 15 residues. Per germline, CDR1 SGHRS and CDR2 YFSETQ. V shed 4 bases and J shed 0 bases, with 11 bases lying between them. CDR3 sequence (DNA): TGCGCCAGCAGCCACAGGGCATACTCCTACAATGAGCAGTTCTTC. It translates to CASSHRAYSYNEQFF.

The chain combines TRBV7-9 with TRBJ2-4; no definite D call. Looked up from germline, CDR1 is SEHNR and CDR2 is FQNEAQ (reference sequence). The CDR3 is 13 residues long. Trimming took off 11 bases at V and 0 bases at J, with 11 bases between the two ends. CDR3 loop: CAATRLAKNIQYF. The DNA for the CDR3 is TGTGCCGCAACCAGGCTAGCCAAAAACATTCAGTACTTC.